This entry lists 30 T cell receptor beta chains sequenced from one sample in a study of OX40 agonist ivuxolimab in advanced cancers. Clones were sequenced by immunoSEQ multiplex PCR, and TCRdb holds only the in-frame ones, with some missing. The sample shows 58,000 or so clones, around four fifths of them seen only once. The material was CD4+ or CD8+ T cells sorted from blood, obtained in a trial of the OX40 agonist ivuxolimab. The source of these receptors is an adult with an advanced solid tumor such as melanoma, head and neck, liver or kidney cancer.

This clone came up a few times. The chain is built from TRBV27 and TRBJ1-1; 7 bases fit TRBD1. This CDR3 comprises 14 residues. The germline gives CDR1 MNHEY, CDR2 SMNVEV (reference sequence). V shed 5 bases and J 7 bases; nucleotides not matched to a gene: 10. CDR3 nucleotides: TGTGCCAGCAGTCACGGAGAGGGGGCGGGTGAAGCTTTCTTT. Its protein product is CASSHGEGAGEAFF.

The genes are TRBV5-4 and TRBJ2-1, with 9 bases matching TRBD2. The CDR3 has 16 residues. Germline CDR1 reads SGHNT; CDR2 reads YYREEE (reference sequence). V gave up 4 bases and J gave up 7 bases; unmatched junction bases: 12. Written as DNA, the CDR3 is TGTGCCAGCAGCATTGGTTCCGGGACTAGCCTGAATGAGCAGTTCTTC. It is translated as CASSIGSGTSLNEQFF.

This chain joins TRBV23-1 and TRBJ2-2; 9 bases match TRBD1. TRBV23-1 is noted as an ORF with a role that remains uncertain. The CDR3 sequence is 16 residues long. V shed 0 bases and J 5 bases; nucleotides not matched to a gene: 4. This CDR3 is CASSQSGQGWTGELFF. In nucleotides, the CDR3 is TGCGCCAGCAGTCAATCGGGACAGGGCTGGACCGGGGAGCTGTTTTTT.

The rearrangement uses TRBV5-1 and TRBJ1-2, with no clear D. CDR3 length: 16 residues. V was shortened by 4 bases and J by 4 bases, with 20 bases between the two germline ends. The V gene's germline CDR1 is SGHRS and CDR2 YFSETQ. CDR3 protein: CASSQGPLSSGYGYTF. The CDR3 nucleotides read TGCGCCAGCAGCCAAGGACCTCTCTCCTCCGGCTATGGCTACACCTTC.

This chain uses TRBV19 with TRBJ2-5; 11 positions agree with TRBD2. After removal of 2 bases from V and 6 bases from J, the junction contained 5 bases not matched to a gene. CDR3 length: 15 amino acids. CDR1 is LNHDA and CDR2 is SQIVND in the germline V gene (reference sequence). CDR3 residues: CASSITSGGEKTQYF. CDR3 DNA: TGTGCCAGTAGTATAACTAGCGGGGGAGAAAAGACCCAGTACTTC. Filled out from reference TRBV19 and TRBJ2-5, the complete variable domain reads DGGITQSPKYLFRKEGQNVTLSCEQNLNHDAMYWYRQDPGQGLRLIYYSQIVNDFQKGDIAEGYSVSREKKESFPLTVTSAQKNPTAFYLCASSITSGGEKTQYFGPGTRLLVL.

The chain employs TRBV10-3 and TRBJ2-3; D is unresolved. Trimming took off 8 bases at V and 2 bases at J, with 11 bases between the two ends. This CDR3 is built from 13 residues. The V gene's germline CDR1 is ENHRY and CDR2 SYGVKD. The CDR3 region has the DNA TGTGCCATCGGGGAAGACTCCACAGATACGCAGTATTTT. Translating it yields CAIGEDSTDTQYF.

The chain recombines TRBV4-1 with TRBJ1-2; TRBD1 might be the D (5 bases). Germline CDR1 MGHRA, CDR2 YSYEKL. The CDR3 sequence is 17 residues long. V lost 0 bases and J 2 bases, leaving 16 bases between the germline ends. The CDR3 DNA reads TGCGCCAGCAGCCAAGATCCAGGAACTGGGGGGAACTATGGCTACACCTTC. It codes for CASSQDPGTGGNYGYTF.

The V gene is TRBV5-4, the J gene TRBJ2-2, with TRBD1 matching over 10 bases. Unmatched junction bases numbered 9, after V lost 3 bases and J lost 7 bases. The CDR3 loop spans 16 amino acids. Germline CDR1 is SGHNT and CDR2 is YYREEE (reference sequence). The CDR3: CASSSPFGTGDGELFF. CDR3 nucleotides: TGTGCCAGCAGCTCTCCTTTTGGGACAGGGGACGGGGAGCTGTTTTTT.

The chain links TRBV5-8 to TRBJ1-1; TRBD1 might be the D (5 bases). The V gene's germline CDR1 is SGHTS and CDR2 YDEGEE. The V and J ends lost 4 bases and 7 bases respectively, with 14 bases between them. The CDR3 spans 13 residues. The CDR3 nucleotides read TGTGCCAGCAGCGAGCGGACAAATGGTGAAGCTTTCTTT. It yields the protein CASSERTNGEAFF.

This clone was seen once. V and J are TRBV27 and TRBJ1-3; TRBD1 is a possible D gene (5 bases). V was clipped by 5 bases and J by 0 bases, with 14 bases between them. Germline lookup yields CDR1 MNHEY and CDR2 SMNVEV (reference sequence). The CDR3 spans 16 residues. The CDR3 spells CASSPRQRYSGNTIYF. CDR3 in DNA: TGTGCCAGCAGTCCCCGACAGCGGTACTCTGGAAACACCATATATTTT.

This clone has just one count. The J gene is TRBJ2-5, the V gene TRBV19; D is perhaps TRBD2 (5 bases). Germline V gives CDR1 LNHDA, CDR2 SQIVND (reference sequence). The ends were cut back, 4 bases at V and 4 bases at J, with 10 bases in the middle. The CDR3 runs to 13 residues. The CDR3 DNA reads TGTGCCAGTAGTACGGGGTTGCGAGAGACCCAGTACTTC. This codes for CASSTGLRETQYF.

V gene TRBV6-6 combines with J gene TRBJ2-5, with no clear D. V lost 7 bases and J 5 bases, leaving 8 bases between the germline ends. Germline CDR1 MNHNY, CDR2 SVGAGI (reference sequence). The CDR3 covers 11 residues. In DNA, the CDR3 is TGTGCCAGCACCAACGTGGAGACCCAGTACTTC. Protein: CASTNVETQYF.

By proportion, this clone is medium-sized. The chain links TRBV11-2 to TRBJ2-7; no clear D. V was pared by 0 bases and J by 6 bases, with 3 bases between. Germline V gives CDR1 SGHAT, CDR2 FQNNGV. This CDR3 has 11 amino acids. In nucleotides, the CDR3 is TGTGCCAGCAGCTTAGACGCCGAGCAGTACTTC. The encoded protein is CASSLDAEQYF.

This clone was seen a single time. The chain combines TRBV7-9 with TRBJ2-5; 10 positions match TRBD1. Looked up from germline, CDR1 is SEHNR and CDR2 is FQNEAQ (reference sequence). With V trimmed by 1 base and J by 3 bases, 2 bases remained unmatched. CDR3 length: 15 amino acids. The CDR3, as DNA: TGTGCCAGCAGCTTAGTAGGGACAGGGGAAGAGACCCAGTACTTC. This codes for CASSLVGTGEETQYF.

This chain connects TRBV7-2 to TRBJ1-1; a weak D match, TRBD1 (5 bases). The germline gives CDR1 SGHTA, CDR2 FQGNSA. The CDR3 is made up of 15 amino acids. V dropped 1 base and J dropped 8 bases, with 17 bases sitting between them. The CDR3 nucleotides are TGTGCCAGCAGCTTAGTTGGGGGGATGAGTGCCGAAGCTTTCTTT. Its translation: CASSLVGGMSAEAFF. Using reference TRBV7-2 and TRBJ1-1 for the parts outside the CDR3, the full variable domain is GAGVSQSPSNKVTEKGKDVELRCDPISGHTALYWYRQSLGQGLEFLIYFQGNSAPDKSGLPSDRFSAERTGGSVSTLTIQRTQQEDSAVYLCASSLVGGMSAEAFFGQGTRLTVV.

The rearrangement links TRBV6-5 to TRBJ1-6; a possible D gene is TRBD1 (6 bases). Trimming left V 7 bases short and J 9 bases short, with 16 bases between. Germline V CDR1 and CDR2: MNHEY, SVGAGI. This CDR3 comprises 14 residues. CDR3 region: CASKVGQGSSPLHF. CDR3 bases: TGTGCCAGCAAGGTTGGGCAGGGGAGTTCACCCCTCCACTTT.

V and J are TRBV27 and TRBJ1-5; TRBD1 aligns across 7 bases. The V segment lost 1 base and the J segment 3 bases; nucleotides outside the gene matches: 12. Germline V gene data show CDR1 as MNHEY and CDR2 as SMNVEV (reference sequence). The CDR3 is 18 amino acids. The CDR3 nucleotides are TGTGCCAGCAGTTTATTCCCCCCCGGGACAGCCAACAATCAGCCCCAGCATTTT. Translated: CASSLFPPGTANNQPQHF.

V is TRBV7-9 and J is TRBJ2-1, with TRBD2 matching 15 bases. This CDR3 has 17 amino acids. Germline CDR1 and CDR2: SEHNR and FQNEAQ (reference sequence). The V segment lost 5 bases and the J segment 7 bases; nucleotides outside the gene matches: 9. The CDR3 region has the DNA TGTGCCAGCAGCGTAGGACTAGCGGGGGGGCTCGGGAATGAGCAGTTCTTC. This encodes CASSVGLAGGLGNEQFF.

The chain uses TRBV6-5 and TRBJ1-5; D unclear. Trimming left V 5 bases short and J 5 bases short, with 13 bases between. The CDR3 has 14 amino acids. Germline CDR1 and CDR2: MNHEY and SVGAGI. The CDR3 nucleotides are TGTGCCAGCAGTCCATACACCGTGGATCAGCCCCAGCATTTT. It encodes CASSPYTVDQPQHF.

A single count supports this clone. The chain has TRBV28 and TRBJ1-2; 8 positions match TRBD1. This CDR3 has 13 residues. Germline V lookup: CDR1 MDHEN, CDR2 SYDVKM. J gave up 3 bases and V 6 bases, and 3 bases lay outside the gene matches. The CDR3 spells CASSPGGDYGYTF. The CDR3 DNA reads as TGTGCCAGCAGCCCAGGGGGCGACTATGGCTACACCTTC.

The table lists this clone with a count of one. V is TRBV19 and J is TRBJ2-3, with D tentatively TRBD1 or TRBD2 (5 bases each). From germline, CDR1 is LNHDA and CDR2 SQIVND (reference sequence). Trimming removed 3 bases at V and 1 base at J, with 11 bases between. This CDR3 comprises 15 residues. The CDR3: CASSMGQGGTDTQYF. For the CDR3, the DNA is TGTGCCAGTAGTATGGGTCAGGGAGGCACAGATACGCAGTATTTT.

The V and J genes are TRBV19 and TRBJ2-6, with D possibly matching TRBD2 (6 bases). The CDR3 spans 15 residues. Per germline, CDR1 LNHDA and CDR2 SQIVND (reference sequence). Trimming removed 5 bases at V and 3 bases at J, with 11 bases between. DNA for the CDR3: TGTGCCAGTAGTGAAACTAGCAGTGGGGCCAACGTCCTGACTTTC. It encodes CASSETSSGANVLTF.

This clone was counted between two and nine times. This chain connects TRBV7-6 to TRBJ2-7; 8 positions match TRBD1. The CDR3 consists of 15 residues. Germline V lookup: CDR1 SGHVS, CDR2 FNYEAQ. V lost 1 base to trimming and J lost 4 bases; unmatched junction nucleotides: 6. CDR3 amino acids: CASSLDGTGVYEQYF. The CDR3 DNA follows: TGTGCCAGCAGCTTAGACGGGACAGGAGTATACGAGCAGTACTTC. Filled out from reference TRBV7-6 and TRBJ2-7, the complete variable domain reads GAGVSQSPRYKVTKRGQDVALRCDPISGHVSLYWYRQALGQGPEFLTYFNYEAQQDKSGLPNDRFSAERPEGSISTLTIQRTEQRDSAMYRCASSLDGTGVYEQYFGPGTRLTVT.

The V gene is TRBV5-1, the J gene TRBJ2-3, with TRBD2 matching 10 bases. Germline V lookup: CDR1 SGHRS, CDR2 YFSETQ. V gave up 2 bases and J gave up 6 bases; unmatched junction bases: 3. The CDR3 consists of 14 residues. In DNA form, the CDR3 reads TGCGCCAGCAGCTTCCTAGCGGGGGCGGATACGCAGTATTTT. Translating it yields CASSFLAGADTQYF.

On this clone: A junction boundary mismatches the germline segment, possibly from a read error. The rearrangement uses TRBV28 and TRBJ2-7; 10 positions agree with TRBD1. The CDR3 is 12 residues long. CDR1 is MDHEN, CDR2 SYDVKM, per germline. The CDR3 loop is CASSSGDRGLHF. In nucleotides, the CDR3 is TGTGCCAGCAGCTCCGGCGACAGGGGGCTTCACTTC.

The V call is TRBV2, the J call TRBJ2-2, with 8 bases identical to TRBD2. Germline CDR1 and CDR2: SNHLY and FYNNEI. The CDR3 sequence is 13 residues long. V dropped 7 bases and J dropped 4; count of bases not matched to a gene: 2. CDR3: CASIRGGTGELFF. The CDR3 DNA is TGTGCCAGCATTCGGGGGGGCACCGGGGAGCTGTTTTTT. The full variable domain, rest sourced from reference TRBV2 and TRBJ2-2, is EPEVTQTPSHQVTQMGQEVILRCVPISNHLYFYWYRQILGQKVEFLVSFYNNEISEKSEIFDDQFSVERPDGSNFTLKIRSTKLEDSAMYFCASIRGGTGELFFGEGSRLTVL.

The CDR3 nucleotides are TGTGCCAGCAGTGGCAAAGAGCTTAGCTACACCTTC. Residues: CASSGKELSYTF. The genes are TRBV6-5 and TRBJ1-2; D gene uncertain. Per germline, CDR1 MNHEY and CDR2 SVGAGI. The CDR3 covers 12 residues. V was trimmed by 5 bases and J by 9 bases, leaving 13 bases between them.

V and J are TRBV6-5 and TRBJ2-7; D gene ambiguous. Germline CDR1 and CDR2: MNHEY and SVGAGI. This CDR3 comprises 14 residues. Trimming removed 0 bases at V and 1 base at J, with 7 bases between. The CDR3 is CASSYSRASYEQYF. The CDR3 DNA sequence: TGTGCCAGCAGTTACTCTCGGGCTTCCTACGAGCAGTACTTC.

CDR3 protein: CASSLEGVEQYF. In nucleotides, the CDR3 is TGCGCCAGCAGTTTGGAGGGGGTTGAGCAGTACTTC. V usage is TRBV10-2 and J usage is TRBJ2-7; tentatively, D is TRBD1 or TRBD2 (6 bases each). In germline, CDR1 is WSHSY, CDR2 SAAADI. The ends were cut back, 5 bases at V and 7 bases at J, with 12 bases in the middle. The CDR3 sequence is 12 residues long.

V and J are TRBV10-3 and TRBJ1-6; D possibly corresponds to TRBD1 (6 bases). Germline CDR1 reads ENHRY; CDR2 reads SYGVKD. The CDR3 loop spans 14 amino acids. Trimming removed 11 bases at V and 7 bases at J, with 18 bases between. The CDR3 DNA follows: TGTGCCGTCCGGGGCGGGGGCGAGAATTCACCCCTCCACTTT. It specifies CAVRGGGENSPLHF.